These T cell receptor beta chains were read from a single sample in a study of blood T cells in healthy people across ages. TCRdb reanalysed the 5' RACE reads using MiXCR and keeps one entry per CDR3 protein. The data contain about 2 million distinct CDR3 sequences, roughly 50% of them singletons. What was sequenced was blood. The receptor set was obtained from a woman aged 40 to 50 in good health. Each CDR3 is given with its conserved first and last residue. D genes are given only for firm matches. The listing skips clone size in some rows; elsewhere it reads once, few, many or a size class.

clone_size	v_call	d_call	j_call	cdr3_aa	cdr3_nt
.	TRBV27	.	TRBJ2-3	CASSSAGSLTDTQYF	TGTGCCAGCAGTTCCGCGGGGAGTCTCACGGATACGCAGTATTTT
.	TRBV6-5	TRBD2	TRBJ2-1	CASRALAGGRYNEQFF	TGTGCCAGCAGGGCACTAGCGGGGGGCCGCTACAATGAGCAGTTCTTC
.	TRBV6-2/TRBV6-3	.	TRBJ2-2	CASRRDGGELFF	TGTGCCAGCAGACGGGACGGCGGGGAGCTGTTTTTT
few	TRBV3-1	TRBD1	TRBJ1-2	CASSQVQGFYGYTF	TGTGCCAGCAGCCAGGTACAGGGGTTCTATGGCTACACCTTC
.	TRBV27	.	TRBJ1-2	CASSLHGGDGYTF	TGTGCCAGCAGTCTACACGGGGGGGATGGCTACACCTTC
.	TRBV20-1	.	TRBJ2-3	CSARRQAGGVDTQYF	TGCAGTGCTAGACGACAGGCTGGGGGAGTAGATACGCAGTATTTT
.	TRBV20-1	.	TRBJ2-7	CSASNGGEQYF	TGCAGTGCTAGTAACGGAGGCGAGCAGTACTTC
.	TRBV4-1	TRBD1	TRBJ1-1	CASSQEEQGATEAFF	TGCGCCAGCAGCCAAGAGGAGCAGGGGGCGACTGAAGCTTTCTTT
.	TRBV6-6	.	TRBJ2-5	CASSYSGPWYQETQYF	TGTGCCAGCAGTTACTCAGGACCTTGGTACCAAGAGACCCAGTACTTC
.	TRBV11-3	TRBD1	TRBJ2-1	CASSFGTGGRQQFF	TGTGCCAGCAGCTTTGGGACAGGGGGCAGACAGCAGTTCTTC
few	TRBV20-1	.	TRBJ2-7	CSARGAMLTYEQYF	TGCAGTGCTAGGGGAGCCATGCTCACGTACGAGCAGTACTTC
.	TRBV2	TRBD1	TRBJ2-7	CASTDGQDSSYEQYF	TGTGCCAGCACCGACGGACAGGACAGCTCCTACGAGCAGTACTTC
.	TRBV20-1	.	TRBJ2-3	CSATGTIGTDTQYF	TGCAGTGCCACCGGGACGATAGGCACAGATACGCAGTATTTT
.	TRBV4-1	.	TRBJ2-3	CASSQDGMVYSTDTRYF	TGCGCCAGCAGCCAAGACGGGATGGTCTATAGCACAGATACGCGGTATTTT
.	TRBV7-2	TRBD2	TRBJ2-7	CASSLSWSSGAQGLSYEQYF	TGTGCCAGCAGCCTTAGCTGGTCTAGCGGGGCACAAGGACTTTCCTACGAGCAGTACTTC
few	TRBV6-2/TRBV6-3	.	TRBJ2-6	CASRPIRGEASGANVLTF	TGTGCCAGCAGGCCAATTAGGGGCGAGGCCTCTGGGGCCAACGTCCTGACTTTC
once	TRBV7-2	TRBD1	TRBJ1-2	CASSLVLGQGYGYTF	TGTGCCAGCAGCTTAGTGCTGGGACAGGGCTATGGCTACACCTTC
.	TRBV20-1	TRBD2	TRBJ2-5	CSARGGGNQETQYF	TGCAGTGCTAGAGGCGGGGGGAACCAAGAGACCCAGTACTTC
.	TRBV5-1	TRBD2	TRBJ2-3	CASSRLSGEDTQYF	TGCGCCAGCAGCAGGTTAAGCGGGGAAGATACGCAGTATTTT
.	TRBV19	.	TRBJ2-5	CASSIAKTQYF	TGTGCCAGTAGTATAGCGAAGACCCAGTACTTC
.	TRBV15	.	TRBJ1-4	CATSRVVDLNEKLFF	TGTGCCACCAGCAGAGTGGTGGACTTGAATGAAAAACTGTTTTTT
once	TRBV19	TRBD2	TRBJ2-5	CASSTGLAVRETQYF	TGTGCCAGTAGCACCGGACTAGCGGTCAGGGAGACCCAGTACTTC
.	TRBV27	TRBD2	TRBJ2-5	CASRRGGVQETQYF	TGTGCCAGCAGACGGGGAGGGGTTCAAGAGACCCAGTACTTC
.	TRBV29-1	.	TRBJ1-4	CSVEKGENEKLFF	TGCAGCGTTGAAAAGGGGGAGAATGAAAAACTGTTTTTT
few	TRBV2	.	TRBJ2-5	CATLTGTQETQYF	TGTGCCACCTTGACAGGCACCCAAGAGACCCAGTACTTC
.	TRBV7-2	.	TRBJ2-5	CASSEGRIQETQYF	TGTGCCAGCAGCGAGGGACGGATCCAAGAGACCCAGTACTTC
few	TRBV20-1	.	TRBJ1-2	CSAQDTNYGYTF	TGCAGTGCTCAGGATACTAACTATGGCTACACCTTC
.	TRBV7-8	.	TRBJ2-5	CASSPTGGLTGETQYF	TGTGCCAGCAGCCCCACTGGGGGGCTTACGGGGGAGACCCAGTACTTC
.	TRBV25-1	TRBD1	TRBJ1-2	CASSGTRTGIYSSYGYTF	TGTGCCAGCAGTGGAACCCGGACAGGTATCTACTCTAGCTATGGCTACACCTTC
.	TRBV3-1	.	TRBJ2-5	CASSVQLGEQYF	TGTGCCAGCAGCGTGCAGTTAGGTGAGCAGTACTTC
.	TRBV2	TRBD1	TRBJ2-5	CASSKKGTGKQETQYF	TGTGCCAGCAGTAAGAAAGGGACAGGGAAACAAGAGACCCAGTACTTC
.	TRBV7-9	.	TRBJ2-3	CASSLVDRDFTDTQYF	TGTGCCAGCAGCTTAGTCGACAGGGACTTCACAGATACGCAGTATTTT
.	TRBV4-1	.	TRBJ1-6	CASSQVPGQNNSPLHF	TGCGCCAGCAGCCAAGTCCCCGGGCAGAATAATTCACCCCTCCACTTT
.	TRBV5-1	TRBD2	TRBJ2-1	CASSFTTSGYNEQFF	TGCGCCAGCAGCTTCACTACTAGCGGGTACAATGAGCAGTTCTTC
.	TRBV20-1	.	TRBJ2-1	CSARTGPNYNEQFF	TGCAGTGCTAGAACGGGACCCAACTACAATGAGCAGTTCTTC
.	TRBV7-2	.	TRBJ2-5	CASSLAGVRVRETQYF	TGTGCCAGCAGCTTAGCGGGGGTAAGGGTGCGGGAGACCCAGTACTTC
.	TRBV20-1	.	TRBJ1-5	CSARVQRNQPQHF	TGCAGTGCTAGAGTACAGCGAAATCAGCCCCAGCATTTT
.	TRBV4-1	.	TRBJ2-1	CASSQEGLPSGSSGFF	TGCGCCAGCAGCCAAGAAGGCCTTCCGAGCGGTTCTTCGGGGTTCTTC
many	TRBV7-9	TRBD2	TRBJ2-7	CASSPSGASYEQYF	TGTGCCAGCAGTCCAAGCGGGGCCTCCTACGAGCAGTACTTC
once	TRBV20-1	TRBD1	TRBJ2-7	CSAGQGPCEQYF	TGCAGTGCCGGACAGGGGCCCTGCGAGCAGTACTTC
.	TRBV4-3	TRBD2	TRBJ2-1	CASSQEMTSGLLYNEQFF	TGCGCCAGCAGCCAAGAGATGACTAGCGGTCTCTTATACAATGAGCAGTTCTTC
.	TRBV6-5	TRBD2	TRBJ2-1	CASSYLGTSGTNEQFF	TGTGCCAGCAGTTACCTCGGGACTAGCGGGACAAATGAGCAGTTCTTC
few	TRBV12-3/TRBV12-4	.	TRBJ1-2	CASSSQIGDGYTF	TGTGCCAGCAGTTCCCAGATTGGCGATGGCTACACCTTC
few	TRBV7-9	.	TRBJ2-3	CASSLSQYTDTQYF	TGTGCCAGCAGCCTATCCCAGTATACAGATACGCAGTATTTT
.	TRBV12-3/TRBV12-4	TRBD1	TRBJ2-1	CASSLGLGQLSYNEQFF	TGTGCCAGCAGTTTAGGTCTGGGACAGTTAAGCTACAATGAGCAGTTCTTC
.	TRBV7-3	.	TRBJ2-1	CATQGPNNEQFF	TGTGCCACCCAGGGGCCCAACAATGAGCAGTTCTTC
few	TRBV7-2	.	TRBJ2-3	CASSLNSLAADTQYF	TGTGCCAGCAGCTTAAATAGCCTAGCAGCGGATACGCAGTATTTT
.	TRBV12-3/TRBV12-4	.	TRBJ1-1	CASSLSARDAFF	TGTGCCAGCAGTTTATCGGCCAGGGACGCTTTCTTT
.	TRBV4-3	TRBD2	TRBJ2-3	CASSQHLAGGQDTQYF	TGCGCCAGCAGCCAACATCTAGCGGGGGGGCAAGATACGCAGTATTTT
many	TRBV10-3	.	TRBJ1-1	CAISEGGSVTEAFF	TGTGCCATCAGTGAGGGCGGGAGCGTCACTGAAGCTTTCTTT
many	TRBV11-2	.	TRBJ2-1	CASLGNEQFF	TGTGCCAGTCTCGGCAATGAGCAGTTCTTC
.	TRBV5-5	.	TRBJ2-1	CASSSKGSYNEQFF	TGTGCCAGCAGCTCCAAAGGCTCCTACAATGAGCAGTTCTTC
.	TRBV5-5	.	TRBJ2-6	CASSYRIAGANVLTF	TGTGCCAGCAGCTACCGAATTGCTGGGGCCAACGTCCTGACTTTC
.	TRBV20-1	.	TRBJ2-6	CSATRQSGADVLTF	TGCAGTGCTACCAGGCAGTCTGGGGCCGACGTCCTGACTTTC
.	TRBV6-6	TRBD1	TRBJ2-3	CASSQGAVTDTQYF	TGTGCCAGCAGTCAGGGGGCCGTCACAGATACGCAGTATTTT